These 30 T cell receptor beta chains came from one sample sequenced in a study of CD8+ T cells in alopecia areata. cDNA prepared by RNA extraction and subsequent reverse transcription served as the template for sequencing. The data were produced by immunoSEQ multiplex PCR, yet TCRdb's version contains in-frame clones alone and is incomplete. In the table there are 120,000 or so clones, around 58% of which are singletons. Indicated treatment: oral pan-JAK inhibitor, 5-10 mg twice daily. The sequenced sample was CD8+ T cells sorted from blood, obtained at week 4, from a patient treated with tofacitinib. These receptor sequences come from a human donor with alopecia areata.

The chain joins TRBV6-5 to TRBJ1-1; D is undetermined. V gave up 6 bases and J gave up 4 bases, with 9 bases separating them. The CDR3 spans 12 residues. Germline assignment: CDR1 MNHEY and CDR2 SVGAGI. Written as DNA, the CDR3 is TGTGCCAGCAGAGGGCAGATCACTGAAGCTTTCTTT. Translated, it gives CASRGQITEAFF.

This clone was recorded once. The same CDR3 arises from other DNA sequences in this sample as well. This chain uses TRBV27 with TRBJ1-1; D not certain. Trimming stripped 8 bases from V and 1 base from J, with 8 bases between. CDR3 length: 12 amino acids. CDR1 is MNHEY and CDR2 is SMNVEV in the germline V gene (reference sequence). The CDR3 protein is CASSPGNTEAFF. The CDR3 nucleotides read TGTGCCAGCTCACCGGGGAACACTGAAGCTTTCTTT.

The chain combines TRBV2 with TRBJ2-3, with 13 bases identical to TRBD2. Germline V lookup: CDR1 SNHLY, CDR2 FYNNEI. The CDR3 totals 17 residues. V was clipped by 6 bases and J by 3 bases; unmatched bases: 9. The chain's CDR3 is CASRWTSGGIATDTQYF. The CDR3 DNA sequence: TGTGCCAGCAGATGGACTAGCGGGGGTATAGCGACAGATACGCAGTATTTT.

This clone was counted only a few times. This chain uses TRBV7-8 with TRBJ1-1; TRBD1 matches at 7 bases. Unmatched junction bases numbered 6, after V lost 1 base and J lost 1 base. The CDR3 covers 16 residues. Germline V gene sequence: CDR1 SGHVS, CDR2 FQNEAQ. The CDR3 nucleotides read TGTGCCAGCAGCTTAGTAGACAGGGTGGAGAACACTGAAGCTTTCTTT. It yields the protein CASSLVDRVENTEAFF.

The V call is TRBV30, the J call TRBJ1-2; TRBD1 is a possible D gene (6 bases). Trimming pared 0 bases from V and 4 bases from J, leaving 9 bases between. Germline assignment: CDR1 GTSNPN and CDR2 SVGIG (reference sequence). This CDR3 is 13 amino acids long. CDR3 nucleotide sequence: TGTGCCTGGAGTGTACCGGGGGCCTATGGCTACACCTTC. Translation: CAWSVPGAYGYTF.

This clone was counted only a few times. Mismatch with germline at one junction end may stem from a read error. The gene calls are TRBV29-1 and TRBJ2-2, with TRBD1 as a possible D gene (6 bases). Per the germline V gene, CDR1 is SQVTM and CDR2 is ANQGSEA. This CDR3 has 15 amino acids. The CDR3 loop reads CSVEAGDTNTGELFF. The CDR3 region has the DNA TGCAGCGTCGAAGCAGGGGACACGAACACCGGGGAGCTGTTTTTT.

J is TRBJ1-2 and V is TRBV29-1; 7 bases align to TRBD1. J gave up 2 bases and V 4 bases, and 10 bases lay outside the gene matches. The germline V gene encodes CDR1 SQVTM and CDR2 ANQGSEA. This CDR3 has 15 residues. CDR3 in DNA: TGCAGCGTTGGAGGGTGGGACAGCTCAAACTATGGCTACACCTTC. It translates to CSVGGWDSSNYGYTF.

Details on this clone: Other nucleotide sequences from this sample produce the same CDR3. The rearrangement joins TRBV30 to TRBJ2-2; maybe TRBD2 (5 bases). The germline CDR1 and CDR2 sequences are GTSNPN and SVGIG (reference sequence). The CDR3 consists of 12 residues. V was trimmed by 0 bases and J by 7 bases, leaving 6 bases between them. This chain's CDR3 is CAWSVGVGELFF. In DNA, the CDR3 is TGTGCCTGGAGTGTCGGGGTCGGGGAGCTGTTTTTT.

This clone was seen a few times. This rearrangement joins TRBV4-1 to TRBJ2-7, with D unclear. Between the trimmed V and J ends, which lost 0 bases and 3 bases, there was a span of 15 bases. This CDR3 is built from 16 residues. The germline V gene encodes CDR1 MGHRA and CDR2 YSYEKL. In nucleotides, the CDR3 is TGCGCCAGCAGCCAAGATGGGGTCGACATTGACTACGAGCAGTACTTC. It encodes CASSQDGVDIDYEQYF.

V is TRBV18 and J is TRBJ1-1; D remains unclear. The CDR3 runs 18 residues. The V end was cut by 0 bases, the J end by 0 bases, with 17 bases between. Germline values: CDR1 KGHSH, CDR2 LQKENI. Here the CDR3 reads CASSPPGLRSTLNTEAFF. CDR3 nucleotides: TGTGCCAGCTCACCACCGGGTCTCCGTAGCACCCTGAACACTGAAGCTTTCTTT.

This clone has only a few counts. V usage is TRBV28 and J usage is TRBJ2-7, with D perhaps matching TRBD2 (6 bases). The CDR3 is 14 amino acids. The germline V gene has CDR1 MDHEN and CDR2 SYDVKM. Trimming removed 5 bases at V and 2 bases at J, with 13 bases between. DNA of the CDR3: TGTGCCAGCAGTAACCGGGGGTTCACCTACGAGCAGTACTTC. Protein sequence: CASSNRGFTYEQYF.

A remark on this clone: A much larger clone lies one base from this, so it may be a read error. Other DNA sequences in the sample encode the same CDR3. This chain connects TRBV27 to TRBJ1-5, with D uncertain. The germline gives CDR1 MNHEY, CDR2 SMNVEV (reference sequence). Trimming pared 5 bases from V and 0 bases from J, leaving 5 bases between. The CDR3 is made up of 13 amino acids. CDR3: CASSLGSNQPQHF. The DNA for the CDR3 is TGTGCCAGCAGTCTGGGTAGCAATCAGCCCCAGCATTTT.

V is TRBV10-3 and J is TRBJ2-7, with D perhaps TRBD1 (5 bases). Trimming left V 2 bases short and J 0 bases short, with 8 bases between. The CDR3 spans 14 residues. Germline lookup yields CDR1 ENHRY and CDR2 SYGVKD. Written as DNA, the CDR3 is TGTGCCATCAGTGAGGAGGACATCTCCTACGAGCAGTACTTC. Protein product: CAISEEDISYEQYF.

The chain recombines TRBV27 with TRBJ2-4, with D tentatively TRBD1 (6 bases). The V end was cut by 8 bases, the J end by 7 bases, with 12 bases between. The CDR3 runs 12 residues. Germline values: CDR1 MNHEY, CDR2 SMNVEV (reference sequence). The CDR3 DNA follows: TGTGCCAGCTCGATGGACAGTAACATTCAGTACTTC. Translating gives CASSMDSNIQYF.

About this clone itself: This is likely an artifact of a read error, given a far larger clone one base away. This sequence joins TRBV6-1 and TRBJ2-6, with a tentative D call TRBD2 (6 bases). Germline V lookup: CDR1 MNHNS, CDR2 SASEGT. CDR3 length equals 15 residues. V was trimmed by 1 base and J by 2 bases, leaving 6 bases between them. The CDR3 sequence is CASSEGGAGANVLTF. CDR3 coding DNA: TGTGCCAGCAGTGAAGGGGGGGCTGGGGCCAACGTCCTGACTTTC.

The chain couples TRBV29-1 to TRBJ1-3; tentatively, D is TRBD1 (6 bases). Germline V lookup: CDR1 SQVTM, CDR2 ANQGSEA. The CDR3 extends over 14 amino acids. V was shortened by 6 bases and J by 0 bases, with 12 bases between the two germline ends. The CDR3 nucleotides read TGCAGCGTCGTCGACAGGCTCTCTGGAAACACCATATATTTT. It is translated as CSVVDRLSGNTIYF. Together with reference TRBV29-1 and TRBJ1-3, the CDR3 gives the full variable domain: SAVISQKPSRDICQRGTSLTIQCQVDSQVTMMFWYRQQPGQSLTLIATANQGSEATYESGFVIDKFPISRPNLTFSTLTVSNMSPEDSSIYLCSVVDRLSGNTIYFGEGSWLTVV.

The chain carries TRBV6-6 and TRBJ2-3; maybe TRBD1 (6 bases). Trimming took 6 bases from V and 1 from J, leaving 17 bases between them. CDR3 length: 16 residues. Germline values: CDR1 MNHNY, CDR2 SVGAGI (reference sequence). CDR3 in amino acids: CASSSPDRTGTDTQYF. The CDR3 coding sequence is TGTGCCAGCAGCTCTCCAGACAGGACCGGCACAGATACGCAGTATTTT.

CDR3 in amino acids: CASSEVGADTQYF. In DNA form, the CDR3 reads TGTGCCAGCAGTGAAGTCGGGGCAGATACGCAGTATTTT. The chain combines TRBV2 with TRBJ2-3; weak D call: TRBD2 (5 bases). V was cut by 1 base and J by 4 bases, with 6 bases left in between. Germline-derived CDR1 and CDR2 are SNHLY and FYNNEI. The CDR3 loop spans 13 amino acids.

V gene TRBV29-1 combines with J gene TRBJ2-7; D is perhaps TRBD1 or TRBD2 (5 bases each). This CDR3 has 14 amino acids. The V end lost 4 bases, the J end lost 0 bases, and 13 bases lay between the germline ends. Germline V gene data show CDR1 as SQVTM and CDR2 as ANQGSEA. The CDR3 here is CSVAGEGSSYEQYF. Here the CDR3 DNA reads TGCAGCGTTGCTGGCGAGGGGAGCTCCTACGAGCAGTACTTC.

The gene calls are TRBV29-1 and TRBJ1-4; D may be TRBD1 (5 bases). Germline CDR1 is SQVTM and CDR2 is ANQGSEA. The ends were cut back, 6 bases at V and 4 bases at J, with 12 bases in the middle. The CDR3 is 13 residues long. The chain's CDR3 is CSVSGTDNEKLFF. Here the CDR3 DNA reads TGCAGCGTCTCCGGGACGGATAATGAAAAACTGTTTTTT. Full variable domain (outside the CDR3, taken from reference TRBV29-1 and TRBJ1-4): SAVISQKPSRDICQRGTSLTIQCQVDSQVTMMFWYRQQPGQSLTLIATANQGSEATYESGFVIDKFPISRPNLTFSTLTVSNMSPEDSSIYLCSVSGTDNEKLFFGSGTQLSVL.

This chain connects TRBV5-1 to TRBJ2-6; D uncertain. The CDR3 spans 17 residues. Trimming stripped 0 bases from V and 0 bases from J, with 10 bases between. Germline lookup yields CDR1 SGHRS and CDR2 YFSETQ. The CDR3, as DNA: TGCGCCAGCAGCTTGGCGGGTCGGAACTCTGGGGCCAACGTCCTGACTTTC. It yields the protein CASSLAGRNSGANVLTF.

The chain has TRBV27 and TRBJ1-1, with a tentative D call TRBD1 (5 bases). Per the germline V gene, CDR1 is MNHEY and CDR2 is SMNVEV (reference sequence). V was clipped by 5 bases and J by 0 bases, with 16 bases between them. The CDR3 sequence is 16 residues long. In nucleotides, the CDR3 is TGTGCCAGCAGTCCCCCCCGGCAGGGACTGAACACTGAAGCTTTCTTT. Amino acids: CASSPPRQGLNTEAFF.

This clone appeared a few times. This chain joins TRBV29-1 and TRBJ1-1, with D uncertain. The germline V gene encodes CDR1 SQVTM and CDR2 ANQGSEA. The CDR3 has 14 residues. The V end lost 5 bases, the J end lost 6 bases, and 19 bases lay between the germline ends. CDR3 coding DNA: TGCAGCGTTTTTCAGGCCTTAAGGGAGGCTGAAGCTTTCTTT. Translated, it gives CSVFQALREAEAFF. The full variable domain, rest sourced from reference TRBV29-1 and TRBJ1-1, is SAVISQKPSRDICQRGTSLTIQCQVDSQVTMMFWYRQQPGQSLTLIATANQGSEATYESGFVIDKFPISRPNLTFSTLTVSNMSPEDSSIYLCSVFQALREAEAFFGQGTRLTVV.

The chain's CDR3 is CASSQRGSAAGANVLTF. CDR3 coding DNA: TGCGCCAGCAGCCAAAGGGGGAGCGCGGCTGGGGCCAACGTCCTGACTTTC. The V call is TRBV4-3, the J call TRBJ2-6; D may be TRBD1 (6 bases). The CDR3 contains 17 residues. Germline V gives CDR1 LGHNA, CDR2 YSLEER. Trimming took 2 bases from V and 2 from J, leaving 13 bases between them.

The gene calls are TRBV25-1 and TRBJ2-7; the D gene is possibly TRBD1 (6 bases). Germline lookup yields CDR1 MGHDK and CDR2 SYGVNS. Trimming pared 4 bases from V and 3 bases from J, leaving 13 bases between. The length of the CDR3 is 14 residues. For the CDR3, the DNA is TGTGCCAGCAGTGTCCCCCCGGACAGCTACGAGCAGTACTTC. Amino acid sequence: CASSVPPDSYEQYF.

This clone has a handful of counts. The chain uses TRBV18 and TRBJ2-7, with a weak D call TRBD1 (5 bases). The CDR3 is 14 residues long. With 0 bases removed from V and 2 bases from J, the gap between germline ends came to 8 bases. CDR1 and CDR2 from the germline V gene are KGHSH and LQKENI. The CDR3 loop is CASSPPDTTYEQYF. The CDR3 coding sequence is TGTGCCAGCTCACCACCGGACACCACCTACGAGCAGTACTTC.

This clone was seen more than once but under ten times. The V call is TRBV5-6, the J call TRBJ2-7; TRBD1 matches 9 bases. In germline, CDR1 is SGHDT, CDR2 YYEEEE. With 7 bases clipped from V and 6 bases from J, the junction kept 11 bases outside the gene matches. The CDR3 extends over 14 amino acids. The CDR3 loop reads CASEHRDRVSEQYF. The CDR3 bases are TGTGCCAGCGAACACCGGGACAGGGTCTCCGAGCAGTACTTC.

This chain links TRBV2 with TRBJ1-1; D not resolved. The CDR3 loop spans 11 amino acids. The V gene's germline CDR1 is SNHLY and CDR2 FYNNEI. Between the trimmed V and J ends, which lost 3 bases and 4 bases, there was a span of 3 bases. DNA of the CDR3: TGTGCCAGCAGTGAGTCCACTGAAGCTTTCTTT. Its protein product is CASSESTEAFF. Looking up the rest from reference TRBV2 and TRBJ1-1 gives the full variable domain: EPEVTQTPSHQVTQMGQEVILRCVPISNHLYFYWYRQILGQKVEFLVSFYNNEISEKSEIFDDQFSVERPDGSNFTLKIRSTKLEDSAMYFCASSESTEAFFGQGTRLTVV.

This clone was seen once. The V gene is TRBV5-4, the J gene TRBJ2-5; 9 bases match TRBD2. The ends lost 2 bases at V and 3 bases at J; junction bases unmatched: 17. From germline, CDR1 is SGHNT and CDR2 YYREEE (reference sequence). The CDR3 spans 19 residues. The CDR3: CASSLPATNIAGEEETQYF. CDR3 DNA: TGTGCCAGCAGCTTACCTGCGACCAACATAGCGGGGGAGGAAGAGACCCAGTACTTC.

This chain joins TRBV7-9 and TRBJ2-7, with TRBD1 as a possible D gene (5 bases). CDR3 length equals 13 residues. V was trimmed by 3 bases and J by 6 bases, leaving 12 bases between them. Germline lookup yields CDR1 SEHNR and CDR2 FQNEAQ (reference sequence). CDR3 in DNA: TGTGCCAGCAGCTTTGGCAGGGTGCGCGAGCAGTACTTC. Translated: CASSFGRVREQYF.